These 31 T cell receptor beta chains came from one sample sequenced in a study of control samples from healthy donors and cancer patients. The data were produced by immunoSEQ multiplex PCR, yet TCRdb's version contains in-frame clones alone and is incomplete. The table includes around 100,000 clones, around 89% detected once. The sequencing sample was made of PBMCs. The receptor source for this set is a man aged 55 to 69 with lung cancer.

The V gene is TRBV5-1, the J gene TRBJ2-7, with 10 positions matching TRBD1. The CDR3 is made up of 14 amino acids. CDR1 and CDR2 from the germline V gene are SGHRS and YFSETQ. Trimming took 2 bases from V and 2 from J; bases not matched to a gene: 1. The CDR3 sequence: CASSLGQGAYEQYF. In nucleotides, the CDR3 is TGCGCCAGCAGCTTAGGACAGGGGGCCTACGAGCAGTACTTC.

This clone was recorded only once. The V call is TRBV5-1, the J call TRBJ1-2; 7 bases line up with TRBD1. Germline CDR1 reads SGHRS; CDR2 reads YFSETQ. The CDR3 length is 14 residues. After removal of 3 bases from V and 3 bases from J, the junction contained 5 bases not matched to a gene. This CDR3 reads CASSSGQEDYGYTF. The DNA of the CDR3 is TGCGCCAGCAGCTCCGGACAGGAGGACTATGGCTACACCTTC.

In DNA form, the CDR3 reads TGTGCCAGCAGCTCCACAGGGGGTAATTCACCCCTCCACTTT. This encodes CASSSTGGNSPLHF. This chain joins TRBV7-2 and TRBJ1-6; the match to TRBD1 covers 8 bases. Germline assignment: CDR1 SGHTA and CDR2 FQGNSA. CDR3 size: 14 residues. Trimming cost V 4 bases and J 6 bases; bases outside gene matches: 2. Looking up the rest from reference TRBV7-2 and TRBJ1-6 gives the full variable domain: GAGVSQSPSNKVTEKGKDVELRCDPISGHTALYWYRQSLGQGLEFLIYFQGNSAPDKSGLPSDRFSAERTGGSVSTLTIQRTQQEDSAVYLCASSSTGGNSPLHFGNGTRLTVT.

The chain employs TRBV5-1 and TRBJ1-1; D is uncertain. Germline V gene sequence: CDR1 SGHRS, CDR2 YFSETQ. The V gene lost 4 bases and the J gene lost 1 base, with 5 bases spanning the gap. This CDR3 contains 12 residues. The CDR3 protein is CASSHGNTEAFF. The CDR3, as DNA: TGCGCCAGCAGCCACGGGAACACTGAAGCTTTCTTT.

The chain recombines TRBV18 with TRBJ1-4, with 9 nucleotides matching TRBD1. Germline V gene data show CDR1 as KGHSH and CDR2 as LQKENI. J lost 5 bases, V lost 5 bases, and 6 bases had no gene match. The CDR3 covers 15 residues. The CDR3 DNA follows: TGTGCCAGCTCATCCACCGGGACAGGGAATGAAAAACTGTTTTTT. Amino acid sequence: CASSSTGTGNEKLFF.

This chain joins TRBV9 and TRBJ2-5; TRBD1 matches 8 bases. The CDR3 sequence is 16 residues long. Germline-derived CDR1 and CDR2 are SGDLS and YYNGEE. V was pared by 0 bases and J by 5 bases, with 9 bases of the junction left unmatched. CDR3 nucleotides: TGTGCCAGCAGCGTAGTACTTGGACAGGGTTTTGAGACCCAGTACTTC. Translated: CASSVVLGQGFETQYF.

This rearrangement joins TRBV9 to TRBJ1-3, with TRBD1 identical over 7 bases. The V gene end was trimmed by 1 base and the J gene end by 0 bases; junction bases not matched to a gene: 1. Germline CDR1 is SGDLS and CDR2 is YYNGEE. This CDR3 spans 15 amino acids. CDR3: CASSVRDSSGNTIYF. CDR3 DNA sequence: TGTGCCAGCAGCGTAAGGGACAGCTCTGGAAACACCATATATTTT.

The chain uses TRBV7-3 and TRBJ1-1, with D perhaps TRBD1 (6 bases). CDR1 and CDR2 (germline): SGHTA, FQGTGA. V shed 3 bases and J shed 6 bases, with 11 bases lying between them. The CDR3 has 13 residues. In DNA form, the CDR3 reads TGTGCCAGCAGCTTCACAGGGTTCTCTGAAGCTTTCTTT. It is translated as CASSFTGFSEAFF.

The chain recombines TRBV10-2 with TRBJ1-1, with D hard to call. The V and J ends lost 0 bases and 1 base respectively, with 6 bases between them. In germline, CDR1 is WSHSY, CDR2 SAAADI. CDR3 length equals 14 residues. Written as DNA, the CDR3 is TGCGCCAGCAGTGAGTCGGGCGCGAACACTGAAGCTTTCTTT. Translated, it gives CASSESGANTEAFF.

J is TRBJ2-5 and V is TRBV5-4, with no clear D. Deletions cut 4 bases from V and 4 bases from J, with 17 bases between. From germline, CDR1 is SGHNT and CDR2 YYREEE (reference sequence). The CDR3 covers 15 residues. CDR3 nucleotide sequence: TGTGCCAGCAGCAACCCCTCAGGAGAACGAGAGACCCAGTACTTC. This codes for CASSNPSGERETQYF.

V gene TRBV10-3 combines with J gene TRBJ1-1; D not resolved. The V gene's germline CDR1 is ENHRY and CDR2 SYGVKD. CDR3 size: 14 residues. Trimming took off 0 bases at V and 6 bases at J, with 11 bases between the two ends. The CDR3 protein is CAISESGVGAEAFF. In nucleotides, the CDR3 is TGTGCCATCAGTGAGTCGGGCGTAGGCGCTGAAGCTTTCTTT.

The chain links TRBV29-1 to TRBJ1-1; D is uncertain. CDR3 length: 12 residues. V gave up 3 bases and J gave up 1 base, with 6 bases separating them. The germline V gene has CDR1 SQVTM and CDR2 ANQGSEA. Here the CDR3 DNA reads TGCAGCGTTGATCACGAGAACACTGAAGCTTTCTTT. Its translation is CSVDHENTEAFF.

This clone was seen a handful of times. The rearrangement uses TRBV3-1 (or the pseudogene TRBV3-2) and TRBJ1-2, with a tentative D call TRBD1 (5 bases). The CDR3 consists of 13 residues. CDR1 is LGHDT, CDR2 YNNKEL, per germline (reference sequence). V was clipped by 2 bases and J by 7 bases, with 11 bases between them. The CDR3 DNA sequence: TGTGCCAGCAGCCAAAACAGGATGGTTGGCTACACCTTC. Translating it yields CASSQNRMVGYTF.

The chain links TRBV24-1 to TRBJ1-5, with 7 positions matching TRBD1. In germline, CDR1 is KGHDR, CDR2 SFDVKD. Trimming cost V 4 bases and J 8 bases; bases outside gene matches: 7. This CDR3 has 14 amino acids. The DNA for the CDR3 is TGTGCCACCAGTGACCCGACAGGGCAGGAGCCCCAGCATTTT. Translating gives CATSDPTGQEPQHF.

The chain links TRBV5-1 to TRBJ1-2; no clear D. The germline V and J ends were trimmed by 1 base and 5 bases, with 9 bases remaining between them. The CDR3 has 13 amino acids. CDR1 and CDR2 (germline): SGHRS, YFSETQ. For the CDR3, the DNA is TGCGCCAGCAGCTTGTCCGGAGTTTATGGCTACACCTTC. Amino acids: CASSLSGVYGYTF.

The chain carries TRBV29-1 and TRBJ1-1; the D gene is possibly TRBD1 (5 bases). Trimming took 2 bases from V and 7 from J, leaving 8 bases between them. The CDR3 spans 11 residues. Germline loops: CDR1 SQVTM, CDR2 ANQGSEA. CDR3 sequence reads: CSVELDSEAFF. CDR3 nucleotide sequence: TGCAGCGTTGAACTCGACAGTGAAGCTTTCTTT.

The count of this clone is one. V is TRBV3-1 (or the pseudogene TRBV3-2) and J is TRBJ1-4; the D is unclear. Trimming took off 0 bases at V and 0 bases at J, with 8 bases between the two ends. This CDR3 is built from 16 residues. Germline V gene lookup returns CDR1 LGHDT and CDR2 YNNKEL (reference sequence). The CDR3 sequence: CASSQERGSTNEKLFF. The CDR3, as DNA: TGTGCCAGCAGCCAAGAACGCGGCTCAACTAATGAAAAACTGTTTTTT.

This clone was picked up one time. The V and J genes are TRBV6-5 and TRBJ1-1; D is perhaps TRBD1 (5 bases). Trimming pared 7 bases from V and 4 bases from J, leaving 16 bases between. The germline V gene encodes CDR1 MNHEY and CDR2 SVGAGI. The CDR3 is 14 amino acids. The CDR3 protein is CASIQQGGSTEAFF. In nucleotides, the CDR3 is TGTGCCAGCATCCAGCAGGGAGGGAGCACTGAAGCTTTCTTT.

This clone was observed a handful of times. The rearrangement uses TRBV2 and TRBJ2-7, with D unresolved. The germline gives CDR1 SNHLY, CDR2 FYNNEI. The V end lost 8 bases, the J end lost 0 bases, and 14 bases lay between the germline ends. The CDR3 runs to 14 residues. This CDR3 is CASFSGRSSYEQYV. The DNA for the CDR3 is TGTGCCAGCTTCTCCGGTAGAAGCTCCTACGAGCAGTACGTC.

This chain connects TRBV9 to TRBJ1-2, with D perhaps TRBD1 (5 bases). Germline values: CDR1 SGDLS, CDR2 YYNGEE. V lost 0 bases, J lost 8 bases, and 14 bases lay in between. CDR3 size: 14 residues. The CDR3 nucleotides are TGTGCCAGCAGCGTAGGGGGTGGGGCGTGGGGCTACACCTTC. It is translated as CASSVGGGAWGYTF.

CDR3 sequence reads: CASSSPAGALQETQYF. Written as DNA, the CDR3 is TGTGCCAGCAGTTCTCCGGCGGGGGCCCTCCAAGAGACCCAGTACTTC. J is TRBJ2-5 and V is TRBV6-5, with D possibly being TRBD2 (7 bases). The V gene's germline CDR1 is MNHEY and CDR2 SVGAGI. Trimming took off 4 bases at V and 1 base at J, with 16 bases between the two ends. The CDR3 runs 16 residues.

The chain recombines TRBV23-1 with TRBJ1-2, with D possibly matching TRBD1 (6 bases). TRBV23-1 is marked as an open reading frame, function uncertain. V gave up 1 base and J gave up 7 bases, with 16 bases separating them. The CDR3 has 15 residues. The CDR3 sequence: CASSQFPPGALGYTF. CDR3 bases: TGCGCCAGCAGTCAATTTCCTCCAGGGGCGCTTGGCTACACCTTC.

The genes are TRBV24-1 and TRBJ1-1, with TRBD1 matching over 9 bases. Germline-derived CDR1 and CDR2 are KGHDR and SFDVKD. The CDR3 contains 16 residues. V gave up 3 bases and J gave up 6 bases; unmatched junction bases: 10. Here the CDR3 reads CATSDPGQGPRSEAFF. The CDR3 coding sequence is TGTGCCACCAGTGATCCGGGACAGGGCCCGCGGTCTGAAGCTTTCTTT.

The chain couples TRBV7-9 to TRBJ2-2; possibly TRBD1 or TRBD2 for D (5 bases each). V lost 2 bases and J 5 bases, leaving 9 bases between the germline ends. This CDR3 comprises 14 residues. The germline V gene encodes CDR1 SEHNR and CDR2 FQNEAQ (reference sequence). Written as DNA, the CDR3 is TGTGCCAGCAGCTTATTTGGGACGACCGGGGAGCTGTTTTTT. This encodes CASSLFGTTGELFF. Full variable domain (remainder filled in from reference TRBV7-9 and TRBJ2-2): DTGVSQNPRHKITKRGQNVTFRCDPISEHNRLYWYRQTLGQGPEFLTYFQNEAQLEKSRLLSDRFSAERPKGSFSTLEIQRTEQGDSAMYLCASSLFGTTGELFFGEGSRLTVL.

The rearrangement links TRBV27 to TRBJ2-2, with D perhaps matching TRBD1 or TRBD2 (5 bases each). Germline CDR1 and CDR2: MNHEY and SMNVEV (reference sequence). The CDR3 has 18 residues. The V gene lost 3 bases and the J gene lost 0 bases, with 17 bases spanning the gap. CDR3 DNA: TGTGCCAGCAGTTTTTCTACTGGGACGGCGTCGAACACCGGGGAGCTGTTTTTT. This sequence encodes CASSFSTGTASNTGELFF.

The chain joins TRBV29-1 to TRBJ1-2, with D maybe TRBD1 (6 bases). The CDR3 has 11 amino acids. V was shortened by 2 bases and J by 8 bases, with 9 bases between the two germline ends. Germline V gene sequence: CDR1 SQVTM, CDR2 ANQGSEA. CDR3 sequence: CSVETGGGYTF. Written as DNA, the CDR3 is TGCAGCGTTGAAACCGGGGGCGGCTACACCTTC. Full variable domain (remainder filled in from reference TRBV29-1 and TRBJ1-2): SAVISQKPSRDICQRGTSLTIQCQVDSQVTMMFWYRQQPGQSLTLIATANQGSEATYESGFVIDKFPISRPNLTFSTLTVSNMSPEDSSIYLCSVETGGGYTFGSGTRLTVV.

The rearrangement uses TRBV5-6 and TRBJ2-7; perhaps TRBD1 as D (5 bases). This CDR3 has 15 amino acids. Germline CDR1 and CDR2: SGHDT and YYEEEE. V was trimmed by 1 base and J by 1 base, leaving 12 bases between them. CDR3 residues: CASSLWQGFSYEQYV. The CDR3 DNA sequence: TGTGCCAGCAGCTTGTGGCAGGGATTTTCCTACGAGCAGTACGTC.

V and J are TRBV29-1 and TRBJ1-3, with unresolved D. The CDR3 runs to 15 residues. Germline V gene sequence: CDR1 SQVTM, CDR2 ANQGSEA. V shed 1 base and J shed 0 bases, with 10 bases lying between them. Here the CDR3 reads CSVEGRGGSGNTIYF. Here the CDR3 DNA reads TGCAGCGTTGAAGGACGCGGAGGCTCTGGAAACACCATATATTTT.

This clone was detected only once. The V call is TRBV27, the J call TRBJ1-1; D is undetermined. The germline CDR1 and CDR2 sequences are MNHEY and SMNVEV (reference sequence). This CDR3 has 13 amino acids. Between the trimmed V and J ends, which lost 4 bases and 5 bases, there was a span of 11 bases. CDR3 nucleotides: TGTGCCAGCAGTTCATTTATAGGAACTGAAGCTTTCTTT. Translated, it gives CASSSFIGTEAFF.

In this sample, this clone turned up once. The CDR3 reads CASRSTGGALYEQFF. The CDR3, as DNA: TGTGCCAGCAGGTCTACAGGGGGCGCGTTATATGAGCAGTTCTTC. The V call is TRBV11-3, the J call TRBJ2-1, with 9 bases aligning to TRBD1. Looked up from germline, CDR1 is SGHNT and CDR2 is YENEEA. This CDR3 comprises 15 residues. The J segment lost 8 bases and the V segment lost 6 bases, leaving 11 bases of the junction unmatched.

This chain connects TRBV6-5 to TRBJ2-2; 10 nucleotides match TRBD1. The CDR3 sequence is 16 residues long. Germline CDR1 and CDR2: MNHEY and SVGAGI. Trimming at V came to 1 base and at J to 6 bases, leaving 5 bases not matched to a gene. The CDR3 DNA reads TGTGCCAGCAGTTACTTTCGGGACAGGGGTGCCGGGGAGCTGTTTTTT. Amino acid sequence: CASSYFRDRGAGELFF.